Presented here are 16 T cell receptor beta chains from one specimen sequenced in a study of human T cells and chemical hapten exposure. Each CDR3 protein is one row after TCRdb ran MiXCR on the RACE reads. The data contain tens of thousands of distinct CDR3 sequences, about 9% of them singletons. Noted time point: healthy volunteer bleed at 6 weeks. Whole blood, unfractionated, served as the material for total RNA extraction. Sequencing was carried out using whole blood. All receptors derive from a male donor in good health. Some clones in this sample may be carry-over from other donors' samples.

This clonotype was seen a handful of times. The V and J genes are TRBV7-9 and TRBJ1-2, with TRBD1 matching 11 bases. CDR1 and CDR2 (germline): SEHNR, FQNEAQ (reference sequence). V dropped 5 bases and J dropped 7; count of bases not matched to a gene: 12. The CDR3 loop spans 16 amino acids. The CDR3 DNA reads TGTGCCAGCAGCCGTTTCGGGACAGGGGGTTCGGGTGGCTACACCTTC. Its translation: CASSRFGTGGSGGYTF.

This clonotype was counted ten times or more. The V gene is TRBV12-3 or TRBV12-4, the J gene TRBJ2-6; D ambiguous. Trimming pared 2 bases from V and 0 bases from J, leaving 8 bases between. The CDR3 runs 16 residues. As DNA, the CDR3 is TGTGCCAGCAGTTTATCGGATAGCTCTGGGGCCAACGTCCTGACTTTC. Its translation: CASSLSDSSGANVLTF.

The chain combines TRBV7-6 with TRBJ1-5, with D hard to call. Germline assignment: CDR1 SGHVS and CDR2 FNYEAQ. The CDR3 consists of 14 residues. The V end was cut by 1 base, the J end by 8 bases, with 12 bases between. In DNA form, the CDR3 reads TGTGCCAGCAGCTTAGAGAGGGATGGGGAGCCCCAGCATTTT. This gives the protein CASSLERDGEPQHF.

This clonotype was counted only a few times. In nucleotides, the CDR3 is TGTGCCAGCCTGCCGGGACAGGGTTCCTACGAGCAGTACTTC. Translation gives CASLPGQGSYEQYF. The chain uses TRBV2 and TRBJ2-7; 9 bases map to TRBD1. Germline trimming cut 8 bases from V and 1 base from J; bases unmatched to any gene: 6. Germline V gene lookup returns CDR1 SNHLY and CDR2 FYNNEI. CDR3 length: 14 amino acids. The whole variable domain, remainder taken from reference TRBV2 and TRBJ2-7, is EPEVTQTPSHQVTQMGQEVILRCVPISNHLYFYWYRQILGQKVEFLVSFYNNEISEKSEIFDDQFSVERPDGSNFTLKIRSTKLEDSAMYFCASLPGQGSYEQYFGPGTRLTVT.

The rearrangement links TRBV5-4 to TRBJ2-6; 7 nucleotides agree with TRBD1. This CDR3 has 21 amino acids. V gave up 4 bases and J gave up 0 bases; unmatched junction bases: 19. The germline V gene encodes CDR1 SGHNT and CDR2 YYREEE (reference sequence). The CDR3 here is CASSPVWARQGLGSGANVLTF. In nucleotides, the CDR3 is TGTGCCAGCAGCCCTGTGTGGGCCAGACAGGGTTTAGGCTCTGGGGCCAACGTCCTGACTTTC.

This clonotype showed up many times. The V and J genes are TRBV10-3 and TRBJ1-4; 7 bases agree with TRBD1. The length of the CDR3 is 14 residues. J gave up 7 bases and V 10 bases, and 12 bases lay outside the gene matches. In germline, CDR1 is ENHRY, CDR2 SYGVKD. CDR3 sequence: CATHRQGDSEKLFF. CDR3 sequence (DNA): TGTGCCACTCACCGACAGGGAGATAGTGAAAAACTGTTTTTT.

This clonotype was seen only once. The rearrangement uses TRBV5-6 and TRBJ1-2; 12 bases map to TRBD1. The CDR3 consists of 16 residues. Germline loops: CDR1 SGHDT, CDR2 YYEEEE. The V gene end was trimmed by 5 bases and the J gene end by 4 bases; junction bases not matched to a gene: 9. CDR3: CASSHSGTGGVYGYTF. Written as DNA, the CDR3 is TGTGCCAGCAGTCATTCCGGGACAGGGGGCGTCTATGGCTACACCTTC.

This clonotype was observed many times. The gene calls are TRBV2 and TRBJ1-1; 7 bases agree with TRBD1. This CDR3 comprises 14 residues. Unmatched junction bases numbered 4, after V lost 3 bases and J lost 3 bases. CDR1 and CDR2 (germline): SNHLY, FYNNEI. For the CDR3, the DNA is TGTGCCAGCAGTGAGGGCAGGGGGTACACTGAAGCTTTCTTT. Translated: CASSEGRGYTEAFF.

This clonotype was seen more than once but under ten times. The chain carries TRBV29-1 and TRBJ2-5, with TRBD2 matching over 12 bases. The CDR3 is made up of 17 amino acids. V lost 4 bases, J lost 1 base, and 10 bases stayed unmatched. Germline V lookup: CDR1 SQVTM, CDR2 ANQGSEA. CDR3 nucleotides: TGCAGCGTTGTCGGGACTAGCGGGTCCTACCTCCAAGAGACCCAGTACTTC. Translation gives CSVVGTSGSYLQETQYF.

The rearrangement links TRBV6-5 to TRBJ2-3; tentatively, D is TRBD1 (5 bases). Trimming removed 2 bases at V and 4 bases at J, with 7 bases between. The germline V gene has CDR1 MNHEY and CDR2 SVGAGI. There are 13 residues in the CDR3. The CDR3 loop is CASSYDRADTQYF. The CDR3 coding sequence is TGTGCCAGCAGTTACGACAGAGCAGATACGCAGTATTTT.

This clonotype came up many times. The rearrangement uses TRBV7-9 and TRBJ2-1, with a tentative D call TRBD1 (6 bases). CDR3 length equals 14 residues. V was cut by 1 base and J by 8 bases, with 12 bases left in between. CDR1 and CDR2 from the germline V gene are SEHNR and FQNEAQ (reference sequence). CDR3 DNA sequence: TGTGCCAGCAGCTTAGGGTCAGGGGTCCATGAGCAGTTCTTC. Protein sequence: CASSLGSGVHEQFF.

The chain employs TRBV2 and TRBJ2-3, with D uncertain. V gave up 3 bases and J gave up 0 bases, with 16 bases separating them. The CDR3 totals 17 residues. Per germline, CDR1 SNHLY and CDR2 FYNNEI. CDR3 sequence reads: CASSDMDVMRSTDTQYF. Here the CDR3 DNA reads TGTGCCAGCAGTGATATGGACGTCATGCGCAGCACAGATACGCAGTATTTT.

The gene calls are TRBV12-3 or TRBV12-4 and TRBJ2-7, with D maybe TRBD2 (5 bases). The CDR3 totals 12 residues. Trimming took 8 bases from V and 4 from J, leaving 12 bases between them. CDR3 DNA sequence: TGTGCCAGCGCGGGTATGGGTTACGAGCAGTACTTC. Protein product: CASAGMGYEQYF.

The rearrangement links TRBV6-5 to TRBJ2-4, with 7 bases lining up with TRBD1. The CDR3 extends over 15 amino acids. V shed 2 bases, J shed 7 bases, and the junction held 8 bases outside the gene matches. Per germline, CDR1 MNHEY and CDR2 SVGAGI. The chain's CDR3 is CASSYGPGGANIQYF. The CDR3 DNA sequence: TGTGCCAGCAGTTACGGACCAGGGGGAGCGAACATTCAGTACTTC.

This clonotype has a handful of counts. J is TRBJ1-5 and V is TRBV24-1; D unclear. V lost 7 bases and J 5 bases, leaving 17 bases between the germline ends. This CDR3 is built from 15 residues. Germline assignment: CDR1 KGHDR and CDR2 SFDVKD. The DNA of the CDR3 is TGTGCCACCAGAGCCCGGCCCCCCGGGGATCAGCCCCAGCATTTT. This gives the protein CATRARPPGDQPQHF.

As regards this clonotype: It may be a read error: a sequence one base away is much more abundant. The genes are TRBV6-1 and TRBJ2-7; TRBD1 agrees at 7 bases. Germline V gene sequence: CDR1 MNHNS, CDR2 SASEGT. The CDR3 has 15 amino acids. The CDR3 DNA reads as TGTGCCAGCAGTGAAGCAGGGGGCGCGGTCTACGAGCAGAACTTC. Translating it yields CASSEAGGAVYEQNF.